What follows are 8 T cell receptor beta chains derived from one specimen sequenced in a study of shared clonotypes between healthy human individuals. Method: immunoSEQ multiplex PCR; TCRdb's copy keeps in-frame clones and lacks some. The sample lists over a million clones; about 80% were seen once. Material for sequencing was memory CD4+ T cells from PBMCs. Subset described: CD45RA-negative fraction. The receptors here all came from a man between 18 and 35 years old in good health. Some clones in this sample may be carry-over from other donors' samples.

In its sample, this clone was seen a few times. The V and J genes are TRBV5-4 and TRBJ2-7; 8 bases match TRBD2. This CDR3 spans 14 amino acids. V was pared by 4 bases and J by 3 bases, with 6 bases of the junction left unmatched. Looked up from germline, CDR1 is SGHNT and CDR2 is YYREEE (reference sequence). This CDR3 reads CASSSTGTSYEQYF. The CDR3 DNA is TGTGCCAGCAGCAGTACCGGGACTAGCTACGAGCAGTACTTC.

The sample holds many counts of this clone. The sample contains more than one DNA sequence encoding this CDR3. The chain has TRBV6-4 and TRBJ1-1; 7 positions match TRBD1. Germline values: CDR1 MRHNA, CDR2 SNTAGT. V shed 3 bases, J shed 9 bases, and the junction held 4 bases outside the gene matches. This CDR3 spans 12 amino acids. The CDR3 sequence: CASSDRQGKAFF. The CDR3 bases are TGTGCCAGCAGTGATCGACAGGGAAAAGCTTTCTTT.

This chain joins TRBV18 and TRBJ1-2; D is unresolved. Germline CDR1 KGHSH, CDR2 LQKENI. This CDR3 is 13 amino acids long. Trimming removed 6 bases at V and 4 bases at J, with 12 bases between. The CDR3 coding sequence is TGTGCCAGCTCGACTGCGGAAACCTATGGCTACACCTTC. Translating it yields CASSTAETYGYTF.

The V call is TRBV7-9, the J call TRBJ2-7, with 7 bases matching TRBD1. The V segment lost 1 base and the J segment 6 bases; nucleotides outside the gene matches: 6. Looked up from germline, CDR1 is SEHNR and CDR2 is FQNEAQ (reference sequence). CDR3 length: 14 residues. CDR3 sequence reads: CASSLEGAAVEQYF. The CDR3, as DNA: TGTGCCAGCAGCTTAGAGGGGGCGGCGGTCGAGCAGTACTTC. Full variable domain (outside the CDR3, taken from reference TRBV7-9 and TRBJ2-7): DTGVSQNPRHKITKRGQNVTFRCDPISEHNRLYWYRQTLGQGPEFLTYFQNEAQLEKSRLLSDRFSAERPKGSFSTLEIQRTEQGDSAMYLCASSLEGAAVEQYFGPGTRLTVT.

The gene calls are TRBV5-1 and TRBJ2-7; 11 bases align to TRBD2. This CDR3 is built from 15 residues. Germline CDR1 is SGHRS and CDR2 is YFSETQ. V was clipped by 2 bases and J by 5 bases; unmatched bases: 6. CDR3 nucleotide sequence: TGCGCCAGCAGCTTCGGGACTAGCGGTACCAACGAGCAGTACTTC. Protein product: CASSFGTSGTNEQYF.

This chain joins TRBV18 and TRBJ2-5; tentative D call: TRBD2 (6 bases). Germline V lookup: CDR1 KGHSH, CDR2 LQKENI. With 6 bases removed from V and 5 bases from J, the gap between germline ends came to 13 bases. This CDR3 contains 13 residues. CDR3 DNA sequence: TGTGCCAGCTCGGCCATTGGGGGGGAGACCCAGTACTTC. Translated: CASSAIGGETQYF.

The V call is TRBV5-4, the J call TRBJ1-2, with TRBD1 matching over 10 bases. Germline values: CDR1 SGHNT, CDR2 YYREEE (reference sequence). V trimming: 4 bases; J trimming: 2 bases; junction bases outside the gene matches: 5. This CDR3 is 15 amino acids long. The CDR3 spells CASSGVGQGNYGYTF. CDR3 in DNA: TGTGCCAGCAGCGGCGTGGGACAGGGGAACTATGGCTACACCTTC.

The rearrangement links TRBV5-1 to TRBJ2-5; no clear D. Germline CDR1 reads SGHRS; CDR2 reads YFSETQ. Trimming left V 2 bases short and J 5 bases short, with 10 bases between. The CDR3 loop spans 13 amino acids. The CDR3 sequence is CASSLYQRETQYF. CDR3 in DNA: TGCGCCAGCAGCTTATATCAAAGGGAGACCCAGTACTTC.